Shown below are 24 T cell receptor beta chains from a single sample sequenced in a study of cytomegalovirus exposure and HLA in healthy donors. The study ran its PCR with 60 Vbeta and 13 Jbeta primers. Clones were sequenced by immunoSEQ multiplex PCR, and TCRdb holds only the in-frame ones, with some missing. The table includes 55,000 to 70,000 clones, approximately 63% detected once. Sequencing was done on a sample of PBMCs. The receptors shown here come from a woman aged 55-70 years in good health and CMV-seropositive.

CDR3 amino acids: CASSPTSDYEQYF. The CDR3 region has the DNA TGTGCCAGCTCACCGACTAGCGATTACGAGCAGTACTTC. The genes are TRBV18 and TRBJ2-7; the match to TRBD2 covers 8 bases. The ends lost 3 bases at V and 4 bases at J; junction bases unmatched: 2. Germline-derived CDR1 and CDR2 are KGHSH and LQKENI. This CDR3 is built from 13 residues.

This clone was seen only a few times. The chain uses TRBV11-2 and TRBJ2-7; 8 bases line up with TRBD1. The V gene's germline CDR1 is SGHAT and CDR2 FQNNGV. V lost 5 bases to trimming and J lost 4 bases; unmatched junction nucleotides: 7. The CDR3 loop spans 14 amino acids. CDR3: CASSQSRTGYEQYF. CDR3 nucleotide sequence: TGTGCCAGCAGCCAATCACGGACAGGGTACGAGCAGTACTTC.

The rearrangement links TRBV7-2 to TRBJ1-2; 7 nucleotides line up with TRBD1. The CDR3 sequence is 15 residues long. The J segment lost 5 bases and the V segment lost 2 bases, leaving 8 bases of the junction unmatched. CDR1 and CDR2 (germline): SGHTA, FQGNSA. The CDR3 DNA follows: TGTGCCAGCAGCTTAAGCCCCAGGGGGTTGTATGGCTACACCTTC. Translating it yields CASSLSPRGLYGYTF.

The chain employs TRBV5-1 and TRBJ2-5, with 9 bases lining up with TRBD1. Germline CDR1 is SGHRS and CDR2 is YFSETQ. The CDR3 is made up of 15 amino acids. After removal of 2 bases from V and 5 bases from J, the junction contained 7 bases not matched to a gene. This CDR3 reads CASSFWDRDLETQYF. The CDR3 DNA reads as TGCGCCAGCAGCTTTTGGGACAGGGATTTGGAGACCCAGTACTTC.

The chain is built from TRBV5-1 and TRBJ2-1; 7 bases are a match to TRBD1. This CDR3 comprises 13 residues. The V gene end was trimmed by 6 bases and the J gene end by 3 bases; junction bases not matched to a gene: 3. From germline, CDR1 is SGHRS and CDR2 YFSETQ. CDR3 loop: CASTRDSYNEQFF. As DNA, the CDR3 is TGCGCCAGCACCAGGGACAGCTACAATGAGCAGTTCTTC.

CDR3 protein: CASSQDAPRQSNQPQHF. The CDR3 DNA reads as TGCGCCAGCAGCCAAGATGCCCCTAGGCAGAGCAATCAGCCCCAGCATTTT. The chain carries TRBV4-1 and TRBJ1-5; D is ambiguous. This CDR3 contains 17 residues. Germline CDR1 is MGHRA and CDR2 is YSYEKL. V lost 0 bases, J lost 1 base, and 13 bases lay in between.

The CDR3 region is CASSLAGTSGDQQFF. The CDR3 nucleotides are TGTGCCAGCAGCTTGGCCGGGACTAGCGGGGACCAGCAGTTCTTC. The V call is TRBV5-4, the J call TRBJ2-1, with TRBD2 matching over 13 bases. The J segment lost 11 bases and the V segment lost 0 bases, leaving 5 bases of the junction unmatched. This CDR3 is 15 amino acids long. Germline V gene data show CDR1 as SGHNT and CDR2 as YYREEE (reference sequence).

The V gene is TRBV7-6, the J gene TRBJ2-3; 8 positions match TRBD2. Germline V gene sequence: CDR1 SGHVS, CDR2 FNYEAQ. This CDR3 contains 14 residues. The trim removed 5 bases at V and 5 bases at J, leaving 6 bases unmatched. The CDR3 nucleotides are TGTGCCAGCAGCCGGGGACTAGGGGGAGATACGCAGTATTTT. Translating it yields CASSRGLGGDTQYF.

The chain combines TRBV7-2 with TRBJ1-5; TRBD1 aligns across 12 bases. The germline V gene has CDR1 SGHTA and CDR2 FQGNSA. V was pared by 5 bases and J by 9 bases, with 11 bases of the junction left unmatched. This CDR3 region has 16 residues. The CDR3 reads CASSLGTGGLLLPQHF. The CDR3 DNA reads TGTGCCAGCAGCCTAGGGACAGGGGGCCTTCTTTTGCCCCAGCATTTT.

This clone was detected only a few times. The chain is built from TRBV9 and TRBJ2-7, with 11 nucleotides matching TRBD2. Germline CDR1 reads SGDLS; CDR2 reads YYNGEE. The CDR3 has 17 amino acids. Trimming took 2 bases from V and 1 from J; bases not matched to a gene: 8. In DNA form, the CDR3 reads TGTGCCAGCAGCGTCGGTAGCGGGGGGGCTAATTCCTACGAGCAGTACTTC. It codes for CASSVGSGGANSYEQYF.

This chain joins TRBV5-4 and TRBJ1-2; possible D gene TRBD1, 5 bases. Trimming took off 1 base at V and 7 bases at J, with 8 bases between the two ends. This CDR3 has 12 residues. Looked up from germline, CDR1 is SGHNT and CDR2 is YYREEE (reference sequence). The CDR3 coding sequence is TGTGCCAGCAGCTTGACAGGCGCTGGCTACACCTTC. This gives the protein CASSLTGAGYTF.

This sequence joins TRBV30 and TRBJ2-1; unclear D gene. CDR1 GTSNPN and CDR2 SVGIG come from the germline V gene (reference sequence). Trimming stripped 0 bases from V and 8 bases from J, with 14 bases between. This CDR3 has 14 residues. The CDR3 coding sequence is TGTGCCTGGAGTGTAACCCCCACCTCGGATGAGCAGTTCTTC. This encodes CAWSVTPTSDEQFF.

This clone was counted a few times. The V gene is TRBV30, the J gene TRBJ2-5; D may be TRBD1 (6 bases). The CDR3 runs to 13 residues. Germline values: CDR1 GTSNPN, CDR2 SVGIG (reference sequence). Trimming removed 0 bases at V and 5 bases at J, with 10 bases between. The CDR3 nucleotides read TGTGCCTGGAGTGTACAGGGTCAGGAGACCCAGTACTTC. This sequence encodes CAWSVQGQETQYF.

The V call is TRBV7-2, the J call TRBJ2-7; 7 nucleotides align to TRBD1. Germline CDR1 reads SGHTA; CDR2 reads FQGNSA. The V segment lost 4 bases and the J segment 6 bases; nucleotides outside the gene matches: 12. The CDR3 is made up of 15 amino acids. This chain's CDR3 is CASSWDSGVPSEQYF. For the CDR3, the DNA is TGTGCCAGCAGCTGGGACAGCGGAGTCCCCTCCGAGCAGTACTTC. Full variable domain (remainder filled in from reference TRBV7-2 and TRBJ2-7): GAGVSQSPSNKVTEKGKDVELRCDPISGHTALYWYRQSLGQGLEFLIYFQGNSAPDKSGLPSDRFSAERTGGSVSTLTIQRTQQEDSAVYLCASSWDSGVPSEQYFGPGTRLTVT.

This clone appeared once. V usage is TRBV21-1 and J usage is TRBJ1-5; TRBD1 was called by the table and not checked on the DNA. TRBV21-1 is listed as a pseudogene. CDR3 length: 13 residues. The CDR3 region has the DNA TGTGCCAGCAGCAAAGTATTGGCTCAGCCCCAGCATTTT. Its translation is CASSKVLAQPQHF.

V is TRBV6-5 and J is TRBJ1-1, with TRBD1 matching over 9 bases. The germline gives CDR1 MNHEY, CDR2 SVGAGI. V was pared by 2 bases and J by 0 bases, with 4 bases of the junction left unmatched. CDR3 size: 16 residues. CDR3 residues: CASSYGGQGLNTEAFF. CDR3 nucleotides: TGTGCCAGCAGTTACGGAGGACAGGGGCTGAACACTGAAGCTTTCTTT.

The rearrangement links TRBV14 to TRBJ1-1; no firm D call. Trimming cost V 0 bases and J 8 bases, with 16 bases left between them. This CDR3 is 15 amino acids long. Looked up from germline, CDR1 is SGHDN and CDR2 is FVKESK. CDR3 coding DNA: TGTGCCAGCAGCCAAGAATTCTCGCAGGTTTCCGAAGCTTTCTTT. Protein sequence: CASSQEFSQVSEAFF.

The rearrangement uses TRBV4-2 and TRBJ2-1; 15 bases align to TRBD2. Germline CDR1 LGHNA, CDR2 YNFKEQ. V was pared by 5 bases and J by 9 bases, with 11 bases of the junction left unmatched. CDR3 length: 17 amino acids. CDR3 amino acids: CASSDYRGLAGGVEQFF. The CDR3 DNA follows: TGTGCCAGCAGCGATTACCGAGGACTAGCGGGGGGGGTTGAGCAGTTCTTC.

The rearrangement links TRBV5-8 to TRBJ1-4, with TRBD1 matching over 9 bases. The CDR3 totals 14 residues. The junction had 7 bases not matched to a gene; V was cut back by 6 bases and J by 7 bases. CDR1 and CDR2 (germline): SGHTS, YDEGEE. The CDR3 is CASNWGQGGEKLFF. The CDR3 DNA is TGTGCCAGCAACTGGGGACAGGGTGGTGAAAAACTGTTTTTT.

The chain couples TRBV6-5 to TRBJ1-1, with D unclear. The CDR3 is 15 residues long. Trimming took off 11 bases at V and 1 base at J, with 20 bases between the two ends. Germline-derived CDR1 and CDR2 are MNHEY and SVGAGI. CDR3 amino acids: CASSTRRSKNTEAFF. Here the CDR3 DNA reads TGTGCCTCCTCTACTCGTCGCTCTAAGAACACTGAAGCTTTCTTT.

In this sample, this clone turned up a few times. This chain's CDR3 is CASRPEGFGIAYTEAFF. CDR3 DNA: TGTGCCAGCCGCCCGGAGGGTTTCGGGATAGCTTACACTGAAGCTTTCTTT. The chain couples TRBV5-6 to TRBJ1-1; D remains ambiguous. Germline V gene data show CDR1 as SGHDT and CDR2 as YYEEEE. The CDR3 covers 17 residues. V lost 7 bases and J 3 bases, leaving 25 bases between the germline ends.

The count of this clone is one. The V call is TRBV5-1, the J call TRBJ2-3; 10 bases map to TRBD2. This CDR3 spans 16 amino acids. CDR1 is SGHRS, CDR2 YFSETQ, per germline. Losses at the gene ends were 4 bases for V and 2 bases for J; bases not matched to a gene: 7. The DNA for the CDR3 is TGCGCCAGCAGCGGAGCAAGCGGGGGGGACACAGATACGCAGTATTTT. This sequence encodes CASSGASGGDTDTQYF.

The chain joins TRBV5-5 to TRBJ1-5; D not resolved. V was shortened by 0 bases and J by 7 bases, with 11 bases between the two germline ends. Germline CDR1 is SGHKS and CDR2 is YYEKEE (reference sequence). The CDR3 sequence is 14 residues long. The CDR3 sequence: CASSLAEAAQPQHF. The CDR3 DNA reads TGTGCCAGCAGCTTGGCCGAGGCAGCACAGCCCCAGCATTTT.

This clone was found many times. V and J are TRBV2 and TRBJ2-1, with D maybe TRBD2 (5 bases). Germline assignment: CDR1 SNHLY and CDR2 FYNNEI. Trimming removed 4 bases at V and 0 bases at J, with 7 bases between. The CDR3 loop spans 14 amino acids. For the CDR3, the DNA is TGTGCCAGCAGTGCGGGGAGCTCCTACAATGAGCAGTTCTTC. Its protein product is CASSAGSSYNEQFF.